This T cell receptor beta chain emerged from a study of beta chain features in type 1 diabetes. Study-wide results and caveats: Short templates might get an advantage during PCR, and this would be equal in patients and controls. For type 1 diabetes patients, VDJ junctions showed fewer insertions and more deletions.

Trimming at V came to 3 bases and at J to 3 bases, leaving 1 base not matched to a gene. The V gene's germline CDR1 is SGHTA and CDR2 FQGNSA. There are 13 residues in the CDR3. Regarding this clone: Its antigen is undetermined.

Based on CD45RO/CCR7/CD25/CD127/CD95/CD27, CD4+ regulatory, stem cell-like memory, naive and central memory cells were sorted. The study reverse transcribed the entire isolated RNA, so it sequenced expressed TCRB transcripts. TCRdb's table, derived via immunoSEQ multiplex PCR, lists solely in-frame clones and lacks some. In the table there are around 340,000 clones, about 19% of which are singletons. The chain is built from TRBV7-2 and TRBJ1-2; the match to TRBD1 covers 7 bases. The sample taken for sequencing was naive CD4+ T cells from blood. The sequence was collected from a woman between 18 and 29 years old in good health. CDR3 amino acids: CASSLGQYYGYTF. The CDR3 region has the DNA TGTGCCAGCAGCTTGGGACAGTACTATGGCTACACCTTC.